Below, 23 T cell receptor beta chains from the same sample are listed, as sequenced in a study of blood T cell repertoires in COVID-19. Repertoires were generated with immunoSEQ multiplex PCR, while TCRdb's copy carries only in-frame clones and drops some. The sample has around 330,000 clones; around 84% are singletons. The specimen was PBMCs or T cells enriched from blood (not recorded which). The source is a woman younger than 45 who had been exposed to COVID-19.

The chain links TRBV7-2 to TRBJ2-7; the match to TRBD1 covers 9 bases. With 1 base clipped from V and 2 bases from J, the junction kept 0 bases outside the gene matches. Germline V CDR1 and CDR2: SGHTA, FQGNSA. This CDR3 region has 14 residues. CDR3 nucleotide sequence: TGTGCCAGCAGCTTAGGGACAGGGGCCTACGAGCAGTACTTC. Residues: CASSLGTGAYEQYF.

V usage is TRBV3-1 (or the pseudogene TRBV3-2) and J usage is TRBJ2-1, with 12 bases lining up with TRBD2. The germline gives CDR1 LGHDT, CDR2 YNNKEL (reference sequence). Trimming took 4 bases from V and 3 from J; bases not matched to a gene: 13. The CDR3 sequence is 19 residues long. The DNA for the CDR3 is TGTGCCAGCAGCCCGGCGGGTGTACTAGCGGGAGGACGCTACAATGAGCAGTTCTTC. Translating gives CASSPAGVLAGGRYNEQFF.

This chain connects TRBV2 to TRBJ2-7; 7 positions match TRBD1. CDR1 and CDR2 (germline): SNHLY, FYNNEI. J was trimmed by 1 base and V by 10 bases; bases with no gene match: 4. The CDR3 sequence is 12 residues long. DNA of the CDR3: TGTGCCATGGGACAGACGTCCTACGAGCAGTACTTC. Amino acid sequence: CAMGQTSYEQYF.

Ten or more counts support this clone. The chain joins TRBV28 to TRBJ1-5; D ambiguous. The germline V and J ends were trimmed by 10 bases and 11 bases, with 12 bases remaining between them. The germline CDR1 and CDR2 sequences are MDHEN and SYDVKM. CDR3 length: 10 amino acids. The CDR3 is CAIAPGAQHF. The CDR3 bases are TGTGCCATCGCCCCCGGGGCCCAGCATTTT.

The J gene is TRBJ1-1, the V gene TRBV5-1; no firm D call. There are 14 residues in the CDR3. CDR1 is SGHRS and CDR2 is YFSETQ in the germline V gene. The V gene lost 0 bases and the J gene lost 1 base, with 7 bases spanning the gap. The CDR3 nucleotides are TGCGCCAGCAGCTTGGAACATGCGAACACTGAAGCTTTCTTT. Translating gives CASSLEHANTEAFF.

V and J are TRBV19 and TRBJ1-4, with D uncertain. Trimming pared 4 bases from V and 4 bases from J, leaving 10 bases between. The CDR3 is 14 residues long. CDR1 is LNHDA and CDR2 is SQIVND in the germline V gene (reference sequence). The CDR3 DNA reads TGTGCCAGTAGTACCGGGGTACTTAATGAAAAACTGTTTTTT. Residues: CASSTGVLNEKLFF.

This chain joins TRBV7-9 and TRBJ2-7, with 10 bases identical to TRBD2. This CDR3 is 17 amino acids long. V shed 0 bases, J shed 0 bases, and the junction held 5 bases outside the gene matches. In germline, CDR1 is SEHNR, CDR2 FQNEAQ (reference sequence). The CDR3 protein is CASSLALGLAHSYEQYF. The CDR3 nucleotides read TGTGCCAGCAGCTTAGCACTGGGACTAGCGCACTCCTACGAGCAGTACTTC. The variable domain in full, completed from reference TRBV7-9 and TRBJ2-7, reads DTGVSQNPRHKITKRGQNVTFRCDPISEHNRLYWYRQTLGQGPEFLTYFQNEAQLEKSRLLSDRFSAERPKGSFSTLEIQRTEQGDSAMYLCASSLALGLAHSYEQYFGPGTRLTVT.

The chain is built from TRBV28 and TRBJ2-7; 7 bases are shared with TRBD1. Germline V gene lookup returns CDR1 MDHEN and CDR2 SYDVKM. CDR3 length: 14 amino acids. Trimming cost V 3 bases and J 6 bases; bases outside gene matches: 8. This CDR3 is CASSFYGTVGEQYF. Here the CDR3 DNA reads TGTGCCAGCAGTTTCTACGGGACAGTGGGCGAGCAGTACTTC.

There are a few counts of this clone. V usage is TRBV4-2 and J usage is TRBJ1-2, with TRBD1 identical over 8 bases. The CDR3 consists of 15 residues. The germline gives CDR1 LGHNA, CDR2 YNFKEQ. Trimming cost V 0 bases and J 4 bases; bases outside gene matches: 4. The DNA of the CDR3 is TGTGCCAGCAGCCAAGAAGACAGGGGTCGCTATGGCTACACCTTC. This sequence encodes CASSQEDRGRYGYTF.

This clone was seen only once. The rearrangement links TRBV6-5 to TRBJ1-3, with TRBD1 matching over 10 bases. J lost 2 bases, V lost 7 bases, and 5 bases had no gene match. The V gene's germline CDR1 is MNHEY and CDR2 SVGAGI. CDR3 length: 15 residues. The CDR3 DNA sequence: TGTGCCAGCACCTCTGGACAGGGGGCTGGAAACACCATATATTTT. Protein sequence: CASTSGQGAGNTIYF.

Notes on this clone: Mismatch with germline at one junction end may stem from a read error. Other DNA sequences from this sample encode an identical CDR3 as well. This chain's CDR3 is CASSDMGGLGTGELFF. DNA for the CDR3: TGTGCCAGCAGCGATATGGGCGGGCTCGGCACCGGGGAGTTGTTTTTT. The J gene is TRBJ2-2, the V gene TRBV3-1 (or the pseudogene TRBV3-2); D perhaps matches TRBD2 (5 bases). Germline CDR1 LGHDT, CDR2 YNNKEL (reference sequence). The CDR3 sequence is 16 residues long.

V is TRBV19 and J is TRBJ1-5; D is ambiguous. This CDR3 is built from 15 residues. Trimming took 7 bases from V and 1 from J, leaving 14 bases between them. The germline V gene encodes CDR1 LNHDA and CDR2 SQIVND (reference sequence). CDR3 nucleotide sequence: TGTGCCAGTACCCTTTCCCGTCTAAGCAATCAGCCCCAGCATTTT. Its translation is CASTLSRLSNQPQHF.

The chain links TRBV7-9 to TRBJ1-1; TRBD1 matches at 8 bases. The CDR3 is 16 residues long. V lost 5 bases to trimming and J lost 7 bases; unmatched junction nucleotides: 15. Germline values: CDR1 SEHNR, CDR2 FQNEAQ (reference sequence). The CDR3 is CASSTRIWTGTGEAFF. As DNA, the CDR3 is TGTGCCAGCAGCACAAGGATATGGACAGGGACGGGTGAAGCTTTCTTT.

This clone has more than one count but fewer than ten. The V gene is TRBV5-4, the J gene TRBJ1-3; D is uncertain. The V gene lost 4 bases and the J gene lost 0 bases, with 11 bases spanning the gap. This CDR3 comprises 15 residues. Germline V lookup: CDR1 SGHNT, CDR2 YYREEE (reference sequence). The CDR3 DNA sequence: TGTGCCAGCAGCACTCACAGTTACTCTGGAAACACCATATATTTT. This gives the protein CASSTHSYSGNTIYF.

The chain carries TRBV30 and TRBJ1-5, with 8 bases that match TRBD1. The CDR3 totals 14 residues. The germline gives CDR1 GTSNPN, CDR2 SVGIG (reference sequence). V dropped 2 bases and J dropped 7; count of bases not matched to a gene: 7. CDR3: CAWSIGQGNQPQHF. The CDR3 DNA is TGTGCCTGGAGTATTGGACAGGGAAACCAGCCCCAGCATTTT.

This chain connects TRBV6-2 or TRBV6-3 to TRBJ2-2; D is perhaps TRBD2 (6 bases). The length of the CDR3 is 16 residues. The V gene's germline CDR1 is MNHEY and CDR2 SVGEGT. V was trimmed by 4 bases and J by 1 base, leaving 13 bases between them. CDR3 amino acids: CASSSSHGGNTGELFF. In DNA, the CDR3 is TGTGCCAGCAGTTCGTCCCACGGGGGGAACACCGGGGAGCTGTTTTTT.

J is TRBJ1-2 and V is TRBV5-3, with 9 bases fitting TRBD1. TRBV5-3 is sorted into the ORF group, with uncertain function. J was trimmed by 6 bases and V by 0 bases; bases with no gene match: 15. CDR3 length: 18 amino acids. The chain's CDR3 is CARSLARYGTGNRNGYTF. The CDR3 DNA reads TGTGCCAGAAGCTTGGCCCGCTACGGGACAGGGAACCGGAATGGCTACACCTTC.

In its sample, this clone was seen once. The V and J genes are TRBV30 and TRBJ1-5; TRBD1 matches 7 bases. V was pared by 4 bases and J by 7 bases, with 16 bases of the junction left unmatched. This CDR3 is 16 amino acids long. Germline values: CDR1 GTSNPN, CDR2 SVGIG (reference sequence). The CDR3 nucleotides are TGTGCCTGGATTGCGACAGGGATCTCGACCGGCCAGCCCCAGCATTTT. Protein: CAWIATGISTGQPQHF.

V gene TRBV30 combines with J gene TRBJ1-3; D not resolved. Germline CDR1 is GTSNPN and CDR2 is SVGIG (reference sequence). CDR3 length equals 15 residues. Trimming left V 0 bases short and J 3 bases short, with 12 bases between. CDR3 sequence (DNA): TGTGCCTGGAGTGTATCGGGTAGTGGTGGAAACACCATATATTTT. Encoded protein: CAWSVSGSGGNTIYF.

This chain joins TRBV27 and TRBJ1-2, with D perhaps TRBD1 (6 bases). The CDR3 length is 16 residues. Trimming left V 5 bases short and J 4 bases short, with 20 bases between. The germline V gene has CDR1 MNHEY and CDR2 SMNVEV (reference sequence). Here the CDR3 reads CASSPRPQGPTYGYTF. The CDR3 DNA sequence: TGTGCCAGCAGTCCCCGCCCGCAGGGGCCGACCTATGGCTACACCTTC.

The chain carries TRBV30 and TRBJ1-6, with 7 bases matching TRBD1. Germline V gene lookup returns CDR1 GTSNPN and CDR2 SVGIG (reference sequence). The CDR3 has 15 residues. Germline trimming cut 0 bases from V and 6 bases from J; bases unmatched to any gene: 5. The CDR3 bases are TGTGCCTGGAGTGTGACACAGGGGCTTAATTCACCCCTCCACTTT. Its translation is CAWSVTQGLNSPLHF.

The CDR3 DNA follows: TGTGCCAGCGGACAGCCCCCGAGCTCCTATAATTCACCCCTCCACTTT. Translated: CASGQPPSSYNSPLHF. V and J are TRBV13 and TRBJ1-6, with a possible D match to TRBD1 (6 bases). Germline V gives CDR1 PRHDT, CDR2 FYEKMQ (reference sequence). The V end lost 8 bases, the J end lost 0 bases, and 14 bases lay between the germline ends. This CDR3 has 16 residues.

The gene calls are TRBV9 and TRBJ2-7; 9 nucleotides match TRBD1. CDR1 and CDR2 (germline): SGDLS, YYNGEE. There are 15 residues in the CDR3. J lost 3 bases, V lost 4 bases, and 8 bases had no gene match. The CDR3: CASSNGQGTYYEQYF. The DNA for the CDR3 is TGTGCCAGCAGCAACGGACAGGGGACGTACTACGAGCAGTACTTC.